This T cell receptor (beta chain) was retrieved from a study of blood T cell repertoires in COVID-19. In the original processing: Scientists estimated how many nucleated cells there were by amplifying reference gene primers. Profiled with immunoSEQ multiplex PCR; TCRdb holds only in-frame clones, not every one. Clonal size and the V and J genes are those of that table, whereas D and trimming came from the DNA. The sample lists roughly 400,000 clones; approximately 90% were seen once. Participants were aged about 18 to 90 years from approximately 25 US areas. Grouping used clinical history reported by participants in a survey and questionnaire. Exposed participants came across a COVID-19 case within 2 weeks before study entry. This TCR came from a woman aged 40 to 50 who had been exposed to COVID-19. Sequenced material: PBMCs or T cells enriched from blood (not recorded which).

CDR3 amino acids: CASSALQGLNTEAFF. The CDR3 DNA follows: TGTGCCAGCAGCGCTCTACAGGGACTGAACACTGAAGCTTTCTTT. The rearrangement links TRBV5-6 to TRBJ1-1; D perhaps matches TRBD1 (6 bases). With 4 bases removed from V and 0 bases from J, the gap between germline ends came to 13 bases. The CDR3 sequence is 15 residues long. From germline, CDR1 is SGHDT and CDR2 YYEEEE.